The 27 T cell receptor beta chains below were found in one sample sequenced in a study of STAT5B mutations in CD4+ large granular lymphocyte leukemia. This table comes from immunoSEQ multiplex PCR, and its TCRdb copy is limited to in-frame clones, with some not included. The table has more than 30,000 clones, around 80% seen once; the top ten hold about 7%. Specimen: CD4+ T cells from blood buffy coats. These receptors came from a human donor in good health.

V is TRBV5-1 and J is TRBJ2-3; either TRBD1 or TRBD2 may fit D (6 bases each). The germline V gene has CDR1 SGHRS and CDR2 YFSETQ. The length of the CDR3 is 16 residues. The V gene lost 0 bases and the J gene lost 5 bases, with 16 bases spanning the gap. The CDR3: CASSLVGGISGDTQYF. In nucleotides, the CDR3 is TGCGCCAGCAGCTTGGTGGGGGGCATCTCGGGAGATACGCAGTATTTT. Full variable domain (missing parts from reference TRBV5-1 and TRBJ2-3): KAGVTQTPRYLIKTRGQQVTLSCSPISGHRSVSWYQQTPGQGLQFLFEYFSETQRNKGNFPGRFSGRQFSNSRSEMNVSTLELGDSALYLCASSLVGGISGDTQYFGPGTRLTVL.

CDR3 nucleotide sequence: TGTGCCAGCAGCACCTGGACAGGGGCGAACGGCTACACCTTC. This codes for CASSTWTGANGYTF. This chain joins TRBV5-8 and TRBJ1-2; 9 bases map to TRBD1. The CDR3 is 14 residues long. Germline values: CDR1 SGHTS, CDR2 YDEGEE. V gave up 4 bases and J gave up 8 bases; unmatched junction bases: 9.

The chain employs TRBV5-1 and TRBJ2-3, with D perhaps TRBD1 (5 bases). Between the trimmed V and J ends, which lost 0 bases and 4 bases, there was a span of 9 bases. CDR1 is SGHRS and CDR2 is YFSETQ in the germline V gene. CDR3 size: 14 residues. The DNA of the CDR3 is TGCGCCAGCAGCTTGGGGGGCGGCGCAGATACGCAGTATTTT. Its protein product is CASSLGGGADTQYF.

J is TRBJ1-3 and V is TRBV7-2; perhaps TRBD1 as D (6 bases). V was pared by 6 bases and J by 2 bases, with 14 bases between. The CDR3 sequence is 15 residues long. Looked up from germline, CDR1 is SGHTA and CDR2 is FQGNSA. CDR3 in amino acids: CASRRTGTAGNTIYF. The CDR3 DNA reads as TGTGCCAGCAGGCGTACAGGGACCGCTGGAAACACCATATATTTT.

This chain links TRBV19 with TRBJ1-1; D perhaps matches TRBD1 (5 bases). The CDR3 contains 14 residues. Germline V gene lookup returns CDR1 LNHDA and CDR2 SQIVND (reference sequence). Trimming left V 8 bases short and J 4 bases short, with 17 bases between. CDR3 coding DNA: TGTGCCAGTGGGGACCCCGTCGGGTTCACTGAAGCTTTCTTT. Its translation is CASGDPVGFTEAFF.

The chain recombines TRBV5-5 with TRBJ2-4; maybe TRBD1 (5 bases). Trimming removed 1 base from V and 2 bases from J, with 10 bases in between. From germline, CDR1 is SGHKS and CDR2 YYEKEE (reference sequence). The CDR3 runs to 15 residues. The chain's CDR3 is CASSLQQGTKNIQYF. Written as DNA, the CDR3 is TGTGCCAGCAGCTTGCAGCAGGGTACCAAAAACATTCAGTACTTC.

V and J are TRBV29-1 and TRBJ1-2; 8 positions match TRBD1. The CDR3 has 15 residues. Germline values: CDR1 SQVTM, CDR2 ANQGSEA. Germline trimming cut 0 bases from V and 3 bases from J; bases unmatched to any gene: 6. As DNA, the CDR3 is TGCAGCGTTGAAGAGGGAGTGACAGGGGACTATGGCTACACCTTC. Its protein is CSVEEGVTGDYGYTF.

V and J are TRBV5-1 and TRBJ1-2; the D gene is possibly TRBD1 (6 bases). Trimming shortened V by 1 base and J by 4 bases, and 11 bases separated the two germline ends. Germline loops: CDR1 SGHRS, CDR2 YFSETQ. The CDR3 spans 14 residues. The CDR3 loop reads CASSLQGLVYGYTF. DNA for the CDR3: TGCGCCAGCAGCTTGCAGGGGTTAGTCTATGGCTACACCTTC.

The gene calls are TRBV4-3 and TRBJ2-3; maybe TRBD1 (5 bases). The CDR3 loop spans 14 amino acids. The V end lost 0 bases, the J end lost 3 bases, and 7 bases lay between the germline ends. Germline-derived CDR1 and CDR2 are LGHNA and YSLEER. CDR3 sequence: CASSQDKGTDTQYF. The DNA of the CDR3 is TGCGCCAGCAGCCAAGATAAGGGGACAGATACGCAGTATTTT.

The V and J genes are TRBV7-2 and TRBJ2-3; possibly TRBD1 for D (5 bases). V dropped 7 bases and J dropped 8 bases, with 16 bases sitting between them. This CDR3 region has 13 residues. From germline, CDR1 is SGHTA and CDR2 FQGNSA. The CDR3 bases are TGTGCCAGCAACCCCAAGGTAGGGGTTACGCAGTATTTT. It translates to CASNPKVGVTQYF.

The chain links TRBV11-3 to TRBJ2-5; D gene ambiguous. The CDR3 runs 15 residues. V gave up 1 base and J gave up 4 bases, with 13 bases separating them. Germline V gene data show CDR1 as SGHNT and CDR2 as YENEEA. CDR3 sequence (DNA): TGTGCCAGCAGCTTAGGATCGGAATTCGGAGAGACCCAGTACTTC. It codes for CASSLGSEFGETQYF.

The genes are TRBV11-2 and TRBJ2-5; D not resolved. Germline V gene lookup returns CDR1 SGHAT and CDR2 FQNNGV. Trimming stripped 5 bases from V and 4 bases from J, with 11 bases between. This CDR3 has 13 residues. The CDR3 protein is CASSRPSRETQYF. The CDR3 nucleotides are TGTGCCAGCAGCCGACCGTCTCGAGAGACCCAGTACTTC.

The CDR3, as DNA: TGTGCCAGCAGTGTATCCAGGTCCAATGAAAAACTGTTTTTT. Its protein product is CASSVSRSNEKLFF. V usage is TRBV2 and J usage is TRBJ1-4; D is unclear. The CDR3 runs 14 residues. V was cut by 4 bases and J by 5 bases, with 11 bases left in between. Looked up from germline, CDR1 is SNHLY and CDR2 is FYNNEI.

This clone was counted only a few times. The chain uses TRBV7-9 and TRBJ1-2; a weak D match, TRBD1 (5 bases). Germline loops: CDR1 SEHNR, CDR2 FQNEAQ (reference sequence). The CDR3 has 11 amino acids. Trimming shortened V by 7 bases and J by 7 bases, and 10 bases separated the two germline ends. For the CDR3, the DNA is TGTGCCAGCACCAGGGAAGGTGGCTACACCTTC. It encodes CASTREGGYTF.

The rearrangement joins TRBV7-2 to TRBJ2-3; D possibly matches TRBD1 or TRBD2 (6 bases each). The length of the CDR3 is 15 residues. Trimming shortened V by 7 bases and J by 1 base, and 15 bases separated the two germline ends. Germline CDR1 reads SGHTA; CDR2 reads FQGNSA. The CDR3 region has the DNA TGTGCCAGCAACAAGAGGGGGGACGGCACAGATACGCAGTATTTT. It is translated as CASNKRGDGTDTQYF.

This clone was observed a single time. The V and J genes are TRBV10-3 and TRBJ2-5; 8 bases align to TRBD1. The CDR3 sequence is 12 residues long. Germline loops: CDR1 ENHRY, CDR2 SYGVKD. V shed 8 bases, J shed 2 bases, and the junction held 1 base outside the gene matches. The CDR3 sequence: CAIGDRQETQYF. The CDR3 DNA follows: TGTGCCATCGGGGACAGGCAAGAGACCCAGTACTTC.

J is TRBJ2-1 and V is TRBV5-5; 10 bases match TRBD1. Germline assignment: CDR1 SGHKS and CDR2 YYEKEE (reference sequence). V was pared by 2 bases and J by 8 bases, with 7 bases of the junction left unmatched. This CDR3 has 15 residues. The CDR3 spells CASSFKGQGHYEQFF. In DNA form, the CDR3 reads TGTGCCAGCAGCTTCAAGGGACAGGGGCACTATGAGCAGTTCTTC. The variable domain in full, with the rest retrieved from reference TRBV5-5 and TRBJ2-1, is DAGVTQSPTHLIKTRGQQVTLRCSPISGHKSVSWYQQVLGQGPQFIFQYYEKEERGRGNFPDRFSARQFPNYSSELNVNALLLGDSALYLCASSFKGQGHYEQFFGPGTRLTVL.

CDR3 sequence reads: CASSPRSALSVQSSYNEQFF. As DNA, the CDR3 is TGTGCCAGCAGCCCACGTAGCGCTTTGTCGGTTCAGAGCTCCTACAATGAGCAGTTCTTC. The chain employs TRBV14 and TRBJ2-1; maybe TRBD2 (5 bases). Deletions cut 4 bases from V and 0 bases from J, with 25 bases between. The V gene's germline CDR1 is SGHDN and CDR2 FVKESK. The CDR3 consists of 20 residues.

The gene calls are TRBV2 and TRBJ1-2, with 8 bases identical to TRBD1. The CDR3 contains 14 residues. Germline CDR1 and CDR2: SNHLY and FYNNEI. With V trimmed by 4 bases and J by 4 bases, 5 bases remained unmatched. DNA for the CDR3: TGTGCCAGCAGTGGAACAGGGGGTGCCTATGGCTACACCTTC. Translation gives CASSGTGGAYGYTF.

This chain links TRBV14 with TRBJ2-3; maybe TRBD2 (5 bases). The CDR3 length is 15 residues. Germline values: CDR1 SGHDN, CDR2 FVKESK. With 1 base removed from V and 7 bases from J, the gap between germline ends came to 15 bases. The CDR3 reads CASSQVGSRRYTQYF. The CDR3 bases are TGTGCCAGCAGCCAAGTAGGGAGCAGAAGGTATACGCAGTATTTT.

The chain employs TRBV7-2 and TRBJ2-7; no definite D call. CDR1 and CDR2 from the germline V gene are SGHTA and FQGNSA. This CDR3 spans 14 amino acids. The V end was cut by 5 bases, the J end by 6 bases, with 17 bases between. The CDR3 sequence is CASSLDRRPTEQYF. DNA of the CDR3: TGTGCCAGCAGCCTCGACCGTAGGCCTACCGAGCAGTACTTC.

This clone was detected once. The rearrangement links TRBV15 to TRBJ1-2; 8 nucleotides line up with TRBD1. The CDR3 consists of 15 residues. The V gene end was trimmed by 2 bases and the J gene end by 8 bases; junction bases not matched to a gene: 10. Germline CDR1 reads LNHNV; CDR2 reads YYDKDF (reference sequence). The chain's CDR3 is CATSRRTGPPVGYTF. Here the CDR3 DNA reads TGTGCCACCAGCAGAAGGACAGGGCCCCCCGTGGGCTACACCTTC. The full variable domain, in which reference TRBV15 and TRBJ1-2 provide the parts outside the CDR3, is DAMVIQNPRYQVTQFGKPVTLSCSQTLNHNVMYWYQQKSSQAPKLLFHYYDKDFNNEADTPDNFQSRRPNTSFCFLDIRSPGLGDTAMYLCATSRRTGPPVGYTFGSGTRLTVV.

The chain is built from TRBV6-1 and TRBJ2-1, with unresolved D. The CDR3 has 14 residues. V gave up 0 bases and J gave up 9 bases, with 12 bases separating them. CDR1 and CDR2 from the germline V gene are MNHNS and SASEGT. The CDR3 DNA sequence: TGTGCCAGCAGTGAAGCGCACCCGGGTGGTGAGCAGTTCTTC. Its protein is CASSEAHPGGEQFF.

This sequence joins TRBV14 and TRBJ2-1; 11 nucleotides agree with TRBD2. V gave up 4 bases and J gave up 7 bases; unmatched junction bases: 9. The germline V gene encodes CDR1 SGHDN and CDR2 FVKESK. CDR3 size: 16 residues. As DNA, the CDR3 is TGTGCCAGCAGCCCTCTTAGCGGGAGGGCCGGGAATGAGCAGTTCTTC. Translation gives CASSPLSGRAGNEQFF.

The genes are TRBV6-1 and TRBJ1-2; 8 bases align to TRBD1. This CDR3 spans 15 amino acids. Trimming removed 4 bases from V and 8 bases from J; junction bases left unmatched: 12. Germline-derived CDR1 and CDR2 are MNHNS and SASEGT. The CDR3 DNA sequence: TGTGCCAGCAGTGGCCGGACAGGGCGGGCGGAAGGCTACACCTTC. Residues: CASSGRTGRAEGYTF.

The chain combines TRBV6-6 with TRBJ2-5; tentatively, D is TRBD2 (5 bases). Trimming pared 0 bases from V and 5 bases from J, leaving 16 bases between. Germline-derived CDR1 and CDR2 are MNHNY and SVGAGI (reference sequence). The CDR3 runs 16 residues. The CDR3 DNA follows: TGTGCCAGCAGTTACTCGACCGGGGTTAGGAGGGAGACCCAGTACTTC. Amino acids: CASSYSTGVRRETQYF.

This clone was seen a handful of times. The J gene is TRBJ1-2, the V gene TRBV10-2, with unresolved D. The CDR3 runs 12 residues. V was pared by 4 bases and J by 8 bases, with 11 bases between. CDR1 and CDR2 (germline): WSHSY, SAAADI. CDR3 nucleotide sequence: TGCGCCAGCAGTGGACAAATAGGCGGCTACACCTTC. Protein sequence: CASSGQIGGYTF.